This entry features one TCR beta chain sequence. Its antigen is unknown. Compared with germline, one end of the junction differs, possibly owing to a read error. The CDR3 numbers 14 residues from cysteine through phenylalanine. The only DNA kept is the CDR3, 42 bases in frame from the first base. Patients with ophthalmopathy had moderately to severely active disease, with a Clinical Activity Score of 3 or more, a NOSPECS grade of 4 or more, and a disease duration of less than 3 months. Patients were excluded if they had other autoimmune diseases, uncontrolled infections, pregnancy or lactation. Clinical symptoms, serum thyroxine, TRAb, thyroid ultrasound and orbital computed tomography were used for diagnosis. PBMCs were isolated from 10 ml of fresh peripheral blood by Ficoll-Paque density gradient centrifugation. Trizol reagent was used to extract the total RNA, and its quality was then checked on an Agilent 2100 Bioanalyzer.

This sample is part of a study of Graves' ophthalmopathy and Graves' hyperthyroidism (dated by TCRdb to between 2018 and 2020). In the study overall: Peripheral blood samples were taken at the time of initial diagnosis, before any treatment was given. An independent validation cohort comprised around 19 hyperthyroidism patients and 15 to 17 patients who later progressed from hyperthyroidism to ophthalmopathy. In total, 135 blood samples were TCR-sequenced: approximately 42 ophthalmopathy, some 75 hyperthyroidism and about 17 hyperthyroidism-to-ophthalmopathy patients. TCR beta repertoire signatures were used to distinguish Graves' ophthalmopathy from Graves' hyperthyroidism and to predict progression to ophthalmopathy. To explore V-J signatures that distinguish ophthalmopathy from hyperthyroidism, a discovery set of 90 to 100 patients was enrolled, made up of about 40 with ophthalmopathy and some 60 with stable hyperthyroidism. In more than five hyperthyroidism patients, T-cell repertoires of thyroid tissue and blood were compared. Following sampling, methimazole starting at 30 mg daily was administered to hyperthyroidism patients, and high-dose intravenous methylprednisolone was administered to ophthalmopathy patients. Study-wide conclusions, independent of this receptor: In cross-validation, the 13-signature model distinguished ophthalmopathy from stable hyperthyroidism with approximately 85% sensitivity and around 81% specificity, and in the test set the corresponding values were roughly 80% and 75%. Most of the expanded thyroid clonotypes with a frequency above 0.001 were also detected in blood, and it was suggested that the thyroid immune response may be reflected by blood repertoires. No statistical method was used to predetermine the sample size, and group allocation was not hidden from the investigators. In validation, the model predicted ophthalmopathy progression with roughly 68% sensitivity and around 72% specificity; 12 predicted patients were CT-confirmed with GO in a median of around 6 months.

For repertoire sequencing, the TCR beta CDR3 regions were amplified from RNA transcripts. The first round was an RT-PCR using HTBI primers with the Qiagen OneStep RT-PCR kit, and this first round was followed by a second-round multiplex PCR, then size selection and purification. Libraries were sequenced on an Illumina HiSeq2000 using paired-end 100 bp reads. For the original study's pipeline: Reads were processed with SOAPnuke, discarding reads with adapters, uncalled bases, mean Phred below 15, or no exact constant-primer or identifier match. COPE v1.2.5 was used to merge high-quality paired reads. Each unique nucleotide sequence was defined as a clonotype, and clonotypes were aligned to IMGT TRB V, D and J references with MiTCR v1.1. The analysis was limited to V-J combinations with a frequency above 0.0001, which together covered approximately 99% of the repertoires. For each V-J combination, a TCR clonal expansion and chaos score was defined as the ratio of F50 clonal expansion to chaos observed in the TCRdist matrix. Welch's t-statistics and random forest were used to reduce the features to approximately 13 V-J combinations, which were then used as input to a naive Bayes classifier. The Morisita-Horn index was used to measure how similar the thyroid and blood repertoires were. The public reads were quality trimmed at Q25 with fastp and then assembled into clones with MiXCR by TCRdb, keeping productive beta chains. Rows are combined by CDR3 protein, so each entry shows the most common genes and DNA. The V and J calls were determined by TCRdb, not by the authors. The sample profile shows around 340,000 distinct CDR3 sequences; 17% of them were found once. Together, the top ten hold around 12% of the sample.

The sample was peripheral blood. The TCR was taken from an adult man with Graves' ophthalmopathy. The sequence links TRBV12-3 or TRBV12-4 to TRBJ2-5; the D element might be TRBD1 or TRBD2, as each aligns at 5 bases. In nucleotides, the sequence is TGTACCAGCGGTGGGGGTGGGCCTAGGGAGACCCAGTACTTC. Protein translation: CTSGGGGPRETQYF.